Below, 14 T cell receptor beta chains from the same sample are listed, as sequenced in a study of molecular identifiers for immune sequencing clone quantification. Each CDR3 protein is one row after TCRdb ran MiXCR on the PCR reads. The sample holds approximately 590,000 distinct CDR3 sequences, roughly 25% seen once. Sequenced material: naive CD8+ T cells from blood, with Jurkat cell RNA spiked in. Subset defined: FACS-sorted CD8+CD4-CCR7+CD45RA+ naive T cells. These receptors all stem from a human donor in good health. Some libraries in this study had Jurkat cell RNA spiked in.

Comments on this clonotype: A clone one base away is much larger, so this may be a read error. The genes are TRBV6-6 and TRBJ2-3, with 12 bases that match TRBD2. Looked up from germline, CDR1 is MNHNY and CDR2 is SVGAGI (reference sequence). The CDR3 spans 17 residues. The CDR3 loop reads CATRKELAGGRTDTQCF. DNA of the CDR3: TGTGCCACGCGAAAAGAACTAGCGGGAGGCCGCACAGATACGCAGTGTTTT.

This clonotype was detected ten times or more. The rearrangement joins TRBV10-3 to TRBJ2-7; 11 bases fit TRBD2. The CDR3 is 16 residues long. The V gene end was trimmed by 7 bases and the J gene end by 4 bases; junction bases not matched to a gene: 12. Germline V CDR1 and CDR2: ENHRY, SYGVKD. The CDR3 spells CAITAELLAGEYEQYF. The CDR3, as DNA: TGTGCCATCACTGCCGAATTACTAGCGGGGGAGTACGAGCAGTACTTC.

This clonotype was counted between two and nine times. The chain recombines TRBV5-6 with TRBJ2-5, with 9 bases aligning to TRBD2. V lost 3 bases and J lost 3; bases outside the gene matches: 12. Per the germline V gene, CDR1 is SGHDT and CDR2 is YYEEEE. This CDR3 comprises 17 residues. The CDR3 protein is CASSSLGWREGKETQYF. The CDR3 DNA reads as TGTGCCAGCAGCTCGCTGGGATGGCGGGAGGGAAAAGAGACCCAGTACTTC. Looking up the rest from reference TRBV5-6 and TRBJ2-5 gives the full variable domain: DAGVTQSPTHLIKTRGQQVTLRCSPKSGHDTVSWYQQALGQGPQFIFQYYEEEERQRGNFPDRFSGHQFPNYSSELNVNALLLGDSALYLCASSSLGWREGKETQYFGPGTRLLVL.

The genes are TRBV27 and TRBJ1-5; D may be TRBD1 (6 bases). Between the trimmed V and J ends, which lost 5 bases and 5 bases, there was a span of 10 bases. CDR1 and CDR2 (germline): MNHEY, SMNVEV (reference sequence). CDR3 size: 13 residues. The CDR3 sequence: CASSPNRDQPQHF. The CDR3 region has the DNA TGTGCCAGCAGTCCCAACAGGGATCAGCCCCAGCATTTT.

This clonotype was counted between two and nine times. The CDR3 is CASSEARLADSTDTQYF. DNA for the CDR3: TGTGCCAGCAGTGAAGCCCGACTAGCGGATAGCACAGATACGCAGTATTTT. This chain connects TRBV2 to TRBJ2-3; 9 nucleotides line up with TRBD2. Germline-derived CDR1 and CDR2 are SNHLY and FYNNEI. The junction had 4 bases not matched to a gene; V was cut back by 0 bases and J by 0 bases. This CDR3 has 17 residues. Looking up the rest from reference TRBV2 and TRBJ2-3 gives the full variable domain: EPEVTQTPSHQVTQMGQEVILRCVPISNHLYFYWYRQILGQKVEFLVSFYNNEISEKSEIFDDQFSVERPDGSNFTLKIRSTKLEDSAMYFCASSEARLADSTDTQYFGPGTRLTVL.

This clonotype was detected ten times or more. This rearrangement joins TRBV28 to TRBJ2-3; the match to TRBD2 covers 8 bases. With 4 bases clipped from V and 2 bases from J, the junction kept 11 bases outside the gene matches. The germline gives CDR1 MDHEN, CDR2 SYDVKM. There are 17 residues in the CDR3. CDR3: CASSSRPGLAYTDTQYF. DNA for the CDR3: TGTGCCAGCAGTTCCCGCCCCGGACTAGCTTACACAGATACGCAGTATTTT.

This sequence joins TRBV5-1 and TRBJ2-7; no reliable D call. Looked up from germline, CDR1 is SGHRS and CDR2 is YFSETQ. V dropped 5 bases and J dropped 2 bases, with 8 bases sitting between them. This CDR3 has 12 residues. The DNA for the CDR3 is TGCGCCAGCAGTTGGAACACCTACGAGCAGTACTTC. Its translation is CASSWNTYEQYF.

The chain is built from TRBV7-2 and TRBJ2-5, with D tentatively TRBD2 (7 bases). This CDR3 is 23 amino acids long. V shed 1 base and J shed 7 bases, with 40 bases lying between them. The germline gives CDR1 SGHTA, CDR2 FQGNSA. Here the CDR3 reads CASSLDDNTQLMGGAARGATQYF. DNA for the CDR3: TGTGCCAGCAGCTTAGATGATAATACGCAGTTAATGGGCGGGGCCGCCCGGGGGGCGACCCAGTACTTC. Combining the CDR3 with reference TRBV7-2 and TRBJ2-5 gives the whole variable domain GAGVSQSPSNKVTEKGKDVELRCDPISGHTALYWYRQSLGQGLEFLIYFQGNSAPDKSGLPSDRFSAERTGGSVSTLTIQRTQQEDSAVYLCASSLDDNTQLMGGAARGATQYFGPGTRLLVL.

To note about this clonotype: A read error may be the cause here, since a much bigger clone is one base away. V usage is TRBV4-3 and J usage is TRBJ2-3; 12 bases fit TRBD2. The CDR3 is made up of 18 amino acids. The germline CDR1 and CDR2 sequences are LGHNA and YSLEER. After removal of 4 bases from V and 1 base from J, the junction contained 9 bases not matched to a gene. As DNA, the CDR3 is TGCGCCAGCAGCCTGGAGGCTAGCGGGGGGGCCGGCACAGATACGCAGTATTTT. Encoded protein: CASSLEASGGAGTDTQYF.

The chain recombines TRBV29-1 with TRBJ2-7; D is perhaps TRBD2 (5 bases). From germline, CDR1 is SQVTM and CDR2 ANQGSEA. This CDR3 region has 12 residues. V dropped 1 base and J dropped 3 bases, with 7 bases sitting between them. Here the CDR3 reads CSVEVRGYEQYF. The CDR3 DNA sequence: TGCAGCGTTGAAGTTCGGGGCTACGAGCAGTACTTC.

With regard to this clonotype: A much larger clone sits a single nucleotide away, making a read error possible. The missing conserved phenylalanine or tryptophan at the end of this CDR3 makes a read error likely. This chain joins TRBV5-1 and TRBJ2-3; D not certain. V was cut by 4 bases and J by 5 bases, with 8 bases left in between. CDR3 length equals 12 residues. Germline V gene sequence: CDR1 SGHRS, CDR2 YFSETQ. The CDR3 DNA follows: TGCGCCAGCAGCCTTATGGGAGATACGCAGTATCTT. Encoded protein: CASSLMGDTQYL.

The table lists this clonotype with many counts. This chain connects TRBV30 to TRBJ1-2; no reliable D call. The CDR3 spans 11 residues. V lost 2 bases to trimming and J lost 7 bases, with 8 bases between them. The germline V gene has CDR1 GTSNPN and CDR2 SVGIG (reference sequence). The CDR3 sequence is CAWSSRVGYTF. The CDR3 DNA follows: TGTGCCTGGAGTAGTAGGGTTGGCTACACCTTC.

V usage is TRBV12-3 or TRBV12-4 and J usage is TRBJ1-1; D not resolved. The CDR3 loop spans 15 amino acids. V gave up 1 base and J gave up 0 bases, with 9 bases separating them. CDR3: CASSLGGSVNTEAFF. The CDR3 DNA is TGTGCCAGCAGTTTAGGCGGCTCCGTGAACACTGAAGCTTTCTTT.

This clonotype has more than one count but fewer than ten. This sequence joins TRBV16 and TRBJ1-4; D not certain. Germline-derived CDR1 and CDR2 are KGHSY and FQNENV. This CDR3 comprises 16 residues. V lost 2 bases, J lost 0 bases, and 10 bases lay in between. CDR3 coding DNA: TGTGCCAGCAGCCAAGGTGGCGGATCAACTAATGAAAAACTGTTTTTT. Its protein is CASSQGGGSTNEKLFF. Full variable domain (missing parts from reference TRBV16 and TRBJ1-4): GEEVAQTPKHLVRGEGQKAKLYCAPIKGHSYVFWYQQVLKNEFKFLISFQNENVFDETGMPKERFSAKCLPNSPCSLEIQATKLEDSAVYFCASSQGGGSTNEKLFFGSGTQLSVL.